The clone carrying this T cell receptor (beta chain) was found a few times. What it recognizes is unknown. This sample stems from a study of beta chain features in type 1 diabetes. Study-level results: Shortening of TCRB CDR3s, moderate but significant, appeared in all four CD4+ subsets of Type 1 diabetes patients. Whether HLA type influences TCRB rearrangement remained unresolved here. Because the template was cDNA, high-expressing cells might be over-represented.

As every portion of the isolated RNA was reverse transcribed, the sequencing read expressed TCRB transcripts. Naive, central memory and regulatory T cell samples produced a mean of approximately 3.6 million reads. Assay used: immunoSEQ multiplex PCR; TCRdb lists only in-frame clones, some missing. The table includes roughly 260,000 clones, 20% detected once. Trimming removed 8 bases at V and 2 bases at J, with 9 bases between. Looked up from germline, CDR1 is KGHSH and CDR2 is LQKENI. This CDR3 region has 13 residues. The chain links TRBV18 to TRBJ1-4; D not resolved. This TCR derives from a woman in her thirties or forties with type 1 diabetes. The sequencing sample was made of naive CD4+ T cells from blood. The CDR3 nucleotides are TGTGCCAGCCAAGCGTATACTAATGAAAAACTGTTTTTT. Encoded protein: CASQAYTNEKLFF.